These 27 T cell receptor beta chains originate from one sample sequenced in a study of blood T cells in healthy people across ages. PCR was performed a second time for about 7 to 12 cycles using a sample-barcoded 5' primer and a J-beta primer mix. TCRdb passed the 5' RACE reads through MiXCR, listing each CDR3 protein once. The table includes 1.5 million to 2 million distinct CDR3 sequences, roughly 49% detected once. Sequenced: blood. Receptors originate from a woman in her thirties or forties in good health.

Comments on this clonotype: One end of the junction does not line up with germline, which may come from a read error. The V gene is TRBV29-1, the J gene TRBJ2-1; D is perhaps TRBD1 (5 bases). Germline V gene data show CDR1 as SQVTM and CDR2 as ANQGSEA. The CDR3 has 10 amino acids. In DNA form, the CDR3 reads TGCGGCGTTGAAGGGGATGAGCAGTTCTTC. This encodes CGVEGDEQFF.

This clonotype appeared many times. V and J are TRBV6-2 or TRBV6-3 and TRBJ2-7; TRBD2 matches at 10 bases. Looked up from germline, CDR1 is MNHEY and CDR2 is SVGEGT. CDR3 length: 14 amino acids. After removal of 2 bases from V and 4 bases from J, the junction contained 2 bases not matched to a gene. CDR3 sequence reads: CASSYVAGGYEQYF. CDR3 DNA sequence: TGTGCCAGCAGTTACGTAGCGGGAGGATACGAGCAGTACTTC.

CDR3 in amino acids: CASSFRGRNTQYF. The CDR3 nucleotides are TGTGCCAGCAGTTTCCGGGGGAGGAATACGCAGTATTTT. V gene TRBV12-3 or TRBV12-4 combines with J gene TRBJ2-3; D is perhaps TRBD2 (6 bases). This CDR3 has 13 amino acids. The V end lost 3 bases, the J end lost 7 bases, and 11 bases lay between the germline ends.

The J gene is TRBJ2-7, the V gene TRBV7-9, with 10 bases matching TRBD2. V lost 1 base to trimming and J lost 10 bases; unmatched junction nucleotides: 16. The CDR3 is 17 residues long. Germline values: CDR1 SEHNR, CDR2 FQNEAQ (reference sequence). CDR3: CASSLELSSGSQEAQYF. CDR3 nucleotide sequence: TGTGCCAGCAGCTTAGAATTGTCTAGCGGGAGCCAAGAGGCCCAGTACTTC.

To note about this clonotype: One end of the junction does not line up with germline, which may come from a read error. The chain combines TRBV5-1 with TRBJ1-5; D might be TRBD1 (6 bases). CDR1 and CDR2 (germline): SGHRS, YFSETQ. This CDR3 spans 13 amino acids. CDR3 bases: TGTGCCAGCAGTCTTTCAGGGGATCAGCCCCAGCATTTT. Its translation: CASSLSGDQPQHF.

Comment on this clonotype: One junction end does not reproduce the germline sequence, and a read error may be involved. The chain combines TRBV9 with TRBJ2-1; D is unresolved. Looked up from germline, CDR1 is SGDLS and CDR2 is YYNGEE. The CDR3 runs 15 residues. CDR3 nucleotides: TGTGCCAGCAGCGCCCACGTGAGCTCCTACAATGGGCAGTTCTTC. Protein: CASSAHVSSYNGQFF.

The genes are TRBV7-2 and TRBJ1-2; 7 nucleotides match TRBD1. Germline trimming cut 5 bases from V and 4 bases from J; bases unmatched to any gene: 4. Germline CDR1 and CDR2: SGHTA and FQGNSA. The CDR3 has 13 residues. CDR3 nucleotide sequence: TGTGCCAGCAGCAAAACAGGGGCCTATGGCTACACCTTC. It yields the protein CASSKTGAYGYTF.

The chain carries TRBV10-3 and TRBJ2-1; D is perhaps TRBD2 (7 bases). CDR3 size: 14 residues. Germline V gives CDR1 ENHRY, CDR2 SYGVKD. V gave up 0 bases and J gave up 8 bases, with 11 bases separating them. Written as DNA, the CDR3 is TGTGCCATCAGTGAGTCGGGGGGGGGCTATGAGCAGTTCTTC. Translating gives CAISESGGGYEQFF.

The chain links TRBV18 to TRBJ1-2; perhaps TRBD1 as D (6 bases). Trimming left V 2 bases short and J 1 base short, with 17 bases between. CDR1 is KGHSH, CDR2 LQKENI, per germline. This CDR3 spans 17 amino acids. CDR3 residues: CASSPATGSKGNYGYTF. The CDR3 DNA is TGTGCCAGCTCACCAGCGACAGGTTCCAAGGGTAACTATGGCTACACCTTC.

The chain combines TRBV29-1 with TRBJ2-7, with a possible D match to TRBD1 (5 bases). Looked up from germline, CDR1 is SQVTM and CDR2 is ANQGSEA. Between the trimmed V and J ends, which lost 7 bases and 0 bases, there was a span of 13 bases. CDR3 size: 13 residues. Here the CDR3 reads CSASQESSYEQYF. The DNA of the CDR3 is TGCAGCGCCTCACAGGAGAGCTCCTACGAGCAGTACTTC.

The chain joins TRBV11-2 to TRBJ2-3, with 13 bases identical to TRBD2. Germline V lookup: CDR1 SGHAT, CDR2 FQNNGV. The junction had 2 bases not matched to a gene; V was cut back by 5 bases and J by 12 bases. CDR3 length equals 12 residues. CDR3 sequence (DNA): TGTGCCAGCAGCCGGACTAGCGGGGGACAGTATTTT. Translating it yields CASSRTSGGQYF.

This clonotype was seen a handful of times. V usage is TRBV9 and J usage is TRBJ2-1; D remains ambiguous. The germline gives CDR1 SGDLS, CDR2 YYNGEE. Deletions cut 1 base from V and 3 bases from J, with 8 bases between. The CDR3 covers 14 residues. The CDR3 DNA reads as TGTGCCAGCAGCGTACGGGTAAACTACAATGAGCAGTTCTTC. This encodes CASSVRVNYNEQFF.

This clonotype was seen many times. The chain couples TRBV20-1 to TRBJ2-1; 7 bases line up with TRBD2. The ends lost 0 bases at V and 10 bases at J; junction bases unmatched: 12. There are 15 residues in the CDR3. Germline V CDR1 and CDR2: DFQATT, SNEGSKA (reference sequence). CDR3: CSARDAHAGVLEQFF. CDR3 sequence (DNA): TGCAGTGCTAGAGATGCCCATGCGGGGGTACTAGAGCAGTTCTTC.

The V gene is TRBV18, the J gene TRBJ1-2; no definite D call. The germline V gene encodes CDR1 KGHSH and CDR2 LQKENI. Trimming took off 1 base at V and 6 bases at J, with 12 bases between the two ends. The CDR3 sequence is 14 residues long. The CDR3 bases are TGTGCCAGCTCACCACTTGCGGACTATGATGGCTACACCTTC. Translated: CASSPLADYDGYTF. Together with reference TRBV18 and TRBJ1-2, the CDR3 gives the full variable domain: NAGVMQNPRHLVRRRGQEARLRCSPMKGHSHVYWYRQLPEEGLKFMVYLQKENIIDESGMPKERFSAEFPKEGPSILRIQQVVRGDSAAYFCASSPLADYDGYTFGSGTRLTVV.

Only a few counts were recorded for this clonotype. The chain links TRBV20-1 to TRBJ2-5; maybe TRBD1 (6 bases). CDR1 and CDR2 from the germline V gene are DFQATT and SNEGSKA (reference sequence). The CDR3 is made up of 14 amino acids. Trimming took 1 base from V and 5 from J, leaving 14 bases between them. CDR3 protein: CSARGQGSAETQYF. The DNA for the CDR3 is TGCAGTGCTAGAGGGCAGGGGTCGGCGGAGACCCAGTACTTC.

The genes are TRBV4-1 and TRBJ2-4, with D perhaps matching TRBD1 (6 bases). The J call is uncertain, as TRBJ2-7 better fits the DNA end. The CDR3 is 15 residues long. The germline CDR1 and CDR2 sequences are MGHRA and YSYEKL. This CDR3 is CASSQDGTPYYEQYF. The CDR3 DNA is TGCGCCAGCAGCCAAGATGGGACACCTTACTACGAGCAGTACTTC.

J is TRBJ1-2 and V is TRBV9; D unresolved. V was trimmed by 0 bases and J by 6 bases, leaving 12 bases between them. This CDR3 comprises 14 residues. CDR1 is SGDLS and CDR2 is YYNGEE in the germline V gene. CDR3 in amino acids: CASSVVAGKDGYTF. The CDR3 bases are TGTGCCAGCAGCGTAGTGGCTGGGAAAGATGGCTACACCTTC.

The chain couples TRBV5-1 to TRBJ2-1, with D maybe TRBD2 (5 bases). The V end lost 4 bases, the J end lost 9 bases, and 14 bases lay between the germline ends. CDR3 size: 13 residues. Germline values: CDR1 SGHRS, CDR2 YFSETQ. CDR3 nucleotides: TGCGCCAGCAGCGTCCTGCCCCGGGGTGAGCAGTTCTTC. This sequence encodes CASSVLPRGEQFF.

This clonotype was recorded only once. This chain connects TRBV6-6 to TRBJ1-2; possibly TRBD1 for D (5 bases). V was pared by 5 bases and J by 8 bases, with 21 bases between. Germline V lookup: CDR1 MNHNY, CDR2 SVGAGI (reference sequence). The length of the CDR3 is 15 residues. The CDR3 loop reads CASSRDQVTDGGYTF. For the CDR3, the DNA is TGTGCCAGCAGTCGAGATCAAGTGACAGACGGGGGCTACACCTTC.

V usage is TRBV12-3 or TRBV12-4 and J usage is TRBJ2-3; D is uncertain. Deletions cut 5 bases from V and 1 base from J, with 19 bases between. The CDR3 has 17 residues. The CDR3 sequence is CASSPRTALAGTDTQYF. The CDR3 DNA sequence: TGTGCCAGCAGTCCCCGAACCGCACTCGCAGGCACAGATACGCAGTATTTT.

A few counts support this clonotype. The V gene is TRBV29-1, the J gene TRBJ2-1, with TRBD1 matching over 9 bases. Germline V gives CDR1 SQVTM, CDR2 ANQGSEA. V trimming: 4 bases; J trimming: 2 bases; junction bases outside the gene matches: 3. This CDR3 spans 14 amino acids. CDR3: CSVADRGPYNEQFF. The CDR3 DNA is TGCAGCGTTGCGGACAGGGGCCCCTACAATGAGCAGTTCTTC.

This clonotype was detected only a few times. The V gene is TRBV11-2, the J gene TRBJ2-5, with 7 positions matching TRBD2. The CDR3 is made up of 15 amino acids. After removal of 2 bases from V and 1 base from J, the junction contained 4 bases not matched to a gene. Germline CDR1 reads SGHAT; CDR2 reads FQNNGV. CDR3 region: CASSLSLAFQETQYF. DNA for the CDR3: TGTGCCAGCAGCTTATCACTAGCGTTCCAAGAGACCCAGTACTTC.

In its sample, this clonotype was seen a few times. This chain uses TRBV7-2 with TRBJ2-3, with D perhaps TRBD2 (6 bases). The CDR3 is 15 residues long. Germline assignment: CDR1 SGHTA and CDR2 FQGNSA. Between the trimmed V and J ends, which lost 5 bases and 1 base, there was a span of 13 bases. CDR3 sequence: CASSPIGTGTDTQYF. In nucleotides, the CDR3 is TGTGCCAGCAGCCCCATAGGGACTGGCACAGATACGCAGTATTTT.

This chain links TRBV6-2 or TRBV6-3 with TRBJ2-1, with a tentative D call TRBD1 (5 bases). This CDR3 contains 15 residues. CDR1 and CDR2 (germline): MNHEY, SVGEGT. The V and J ends lost 1 base and 1 base respectively, with 8 bases between them. DNA for the CDR3: TGTGCCAGCAGTTACTATGGGGCTTCCTACAATGAGCAGTTCTTC. Amino acids: CASSYYGASYNEQFF.

This clonotype was counted ten times or more. The chain employs TRBV20-1 and TRBJ2-5; D ambiguous. The CDR3 has 12 residues. The V end was cut by 3 bases, the J end by 2 bases, with 7 bases between. Germline V lookup: CDR1 DFQATT, CDR2 SNEGSKA (reference sequence). CDR3 coding DNA: TGCAGTGCTAGGGTGGGGCAAGAGACCCAGTACTTC. It specifies CSARVGQETQYF.

Only a few counts were recorded for this clonotype. The V and J genes are TRBV4-3 and TRBJ2-1; no firm D call. CDR1 and CDR2 (germline): LGHNA, YSLEER. The CDR3 is made up of 15 amino acids. The germline V and J ends were trimmed by 4 bases and 6 bases, with 16 bases remaining between them. The CDR3 DNA reads TGCGCCAGCAGCCCAAAACAGTCTCCGGGCAATGAGCAGTTCTTC. Its translation is CASSPKQSPGNEQFF.

The CDR3 sequence is CASSPPSLWTGGLGNEQFF. CDR3 in DNA: TGTGCCAGCAGCCCTCCCTCTCTTTGGACAGGGGGCCTCGGGAATGAGCAGTTCTTC. The genes are TRBV6-2 or TRBV6-3 and TRBJ2-1; 11 nucleotides agree with TRBD1. Germline lookup yields CDR1 MNHEY and CDR2 SVGEGT. V lost 6 bases to trimming and J lost 7 bases; unmatched junction nucleotides: 20. This CDR3 region has 19 residues.